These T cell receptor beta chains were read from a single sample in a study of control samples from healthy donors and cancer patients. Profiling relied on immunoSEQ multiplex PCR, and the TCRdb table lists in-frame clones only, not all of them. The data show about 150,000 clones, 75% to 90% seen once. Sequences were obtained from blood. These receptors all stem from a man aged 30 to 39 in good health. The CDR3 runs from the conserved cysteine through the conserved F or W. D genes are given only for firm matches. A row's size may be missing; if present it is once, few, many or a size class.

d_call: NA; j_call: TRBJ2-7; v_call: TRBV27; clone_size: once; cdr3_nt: TGTGCCAGCAGTTCGACCCCCGGGACATCTTCCTACGAGCAGTACTTC; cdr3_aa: CASSSTPGTSSYEQYF
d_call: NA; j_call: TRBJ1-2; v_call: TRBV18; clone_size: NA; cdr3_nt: TGTGCCAGCTCACTAGTCCTTGTGGGAGATCGTGGCTACACCTTC; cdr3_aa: CASSLVLVGDRGYTF
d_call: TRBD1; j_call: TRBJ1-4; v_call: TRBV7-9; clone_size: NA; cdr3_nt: TGTGCCAGCAGCCGGGGACAGGTTAATGAAAAACTGTTTTTT; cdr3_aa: CASSRGQVNEKLFF
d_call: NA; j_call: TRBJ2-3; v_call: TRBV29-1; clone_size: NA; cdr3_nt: TGCAGCGTGACGGGCGGAGGCACAGATACGCAGTATTTT; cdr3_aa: CSVTGGGTDTQYF
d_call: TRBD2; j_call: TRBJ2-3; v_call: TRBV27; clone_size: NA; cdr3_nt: TGTGCCAGCAGTTCTGGGACTAGCGGGAGTGGAGTAAATACGCAGTATTTT; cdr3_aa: CASSSGTSGSGVNTQYF
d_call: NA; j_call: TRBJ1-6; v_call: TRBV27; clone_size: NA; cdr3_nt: TGTGCCAGCAGTTTTGAACAGAGGATTTCACCCCTCCACTTT; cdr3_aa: CASSFEQRISPLHF
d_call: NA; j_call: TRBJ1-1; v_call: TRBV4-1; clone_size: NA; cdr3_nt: TGCGCCAGCAGCCAAGTCTTGAGACGGACCACTGAAGCTTTCTTT; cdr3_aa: CASSQVLRRTTEAFF
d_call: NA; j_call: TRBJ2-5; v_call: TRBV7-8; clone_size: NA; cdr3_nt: TGTGCCAGCAGCTTAGAGGTTGGCCACGGGAAGACCCAGTACTTC; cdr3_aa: CASSLEVGHGKTQYF
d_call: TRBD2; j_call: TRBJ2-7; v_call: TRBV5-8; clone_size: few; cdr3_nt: TGTGCCAGCAGCCCGGGAGGTAGCACGTACGAGCAGTACTTC; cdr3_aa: CASSPGGSTYEQYF
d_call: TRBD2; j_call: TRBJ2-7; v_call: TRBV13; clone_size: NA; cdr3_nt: TGTGCCAGCACCCGAAGGGAGGGGCGGGTATCTTACGAGCAGTACTTC; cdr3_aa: CASTRREGRVSYEQYF
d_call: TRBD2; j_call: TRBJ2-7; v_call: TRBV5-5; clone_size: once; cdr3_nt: TGTGCCAGCAGCTTGGCCGGAGAGGGGCGGGAGGGCCTCTACGAGCAGTACTTC; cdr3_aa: CASSLAGEGREGLYEQYF
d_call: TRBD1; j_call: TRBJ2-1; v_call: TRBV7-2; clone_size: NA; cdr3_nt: TGTGCCAGCACCTTCCGACAGGGGGCCATGAGAGGGTACAATGAGCAGTTCTTC; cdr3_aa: CASTFRQGAMRGYNEQFF
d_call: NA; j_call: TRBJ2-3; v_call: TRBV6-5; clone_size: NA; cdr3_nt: TGTGCCACCACCTCCCGGGGCGGCGATACGCAGTATTTT; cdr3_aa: CATTSRGGDTQYF
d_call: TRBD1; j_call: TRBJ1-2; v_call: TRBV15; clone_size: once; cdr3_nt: TGTGCCACCAGCAGAGATCTGACCCAGGACAGGGGGATTAACTATGGCTACACCTTC; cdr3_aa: CATSRDLTQDRGINYGYTF
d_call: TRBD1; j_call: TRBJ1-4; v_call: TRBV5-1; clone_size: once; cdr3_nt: TGCGCCAGCAGCTTGGCGGGACAGGGTAATGAAAAACTGTTTTTT; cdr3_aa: CASSLAGQGNEKLFF
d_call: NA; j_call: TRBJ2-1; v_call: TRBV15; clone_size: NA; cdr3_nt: TGTGCCACCAGGGGTTCCTACAATGAGCAGTTCTTC; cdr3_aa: CATRGSYNEQFF
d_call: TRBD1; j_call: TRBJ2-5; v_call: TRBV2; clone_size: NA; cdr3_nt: TGTGCCAGCGAGCCGGACAGGCAAGAGACCCAGTACTTC; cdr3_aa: CASEPDRQETQYF
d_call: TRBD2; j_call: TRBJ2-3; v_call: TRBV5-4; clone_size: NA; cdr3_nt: TGTGCCAGCAGCTTGGATCTGGGGGGGACAGATACGCAGTATTTT; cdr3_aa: CASSLDLGGTDTQYF
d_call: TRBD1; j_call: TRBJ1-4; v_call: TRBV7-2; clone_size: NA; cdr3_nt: TGTGCCAGCAGCTGGGACAGAACTAATGAAAAACTGTTTTTT; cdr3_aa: CASSWDRTNEKLFF
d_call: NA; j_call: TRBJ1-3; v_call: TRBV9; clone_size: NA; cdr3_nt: TGTGCCAGCAGCGTAGGCCAGAGCTCTGGAAACACCATATATTTT; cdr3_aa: CASSVGQSSGNTIYF
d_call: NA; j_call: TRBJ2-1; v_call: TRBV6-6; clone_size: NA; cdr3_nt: TGTGCCAGCAGTCCCCAGGGAGTCTCCTACAATGAGCAGTTCTTC; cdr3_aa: CASSPQGVSYNEQFF
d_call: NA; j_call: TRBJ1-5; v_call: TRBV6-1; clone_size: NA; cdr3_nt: TGTGCCAGCAGTGAAAGCGGGGTAGGGGATCAGCCCCAGCATTTT; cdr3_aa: CASSESGVGDQPQHF
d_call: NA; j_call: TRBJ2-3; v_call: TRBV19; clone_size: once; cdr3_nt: TGTGCCAGTACCATAGGGGGAGATACGCAGTATTTT; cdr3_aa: CASTIGGDTQYF
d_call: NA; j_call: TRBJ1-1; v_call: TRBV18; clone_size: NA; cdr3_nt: TGTGCCAGCTCACCACCGGGGGAGAGGGGTAGTCGGGCTTTCTTT; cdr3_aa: CASSPPGERGSRAFF
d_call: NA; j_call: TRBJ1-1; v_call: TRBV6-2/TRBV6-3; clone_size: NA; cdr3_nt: TGTGCCAGCAGTTACTCGTTCCAGGTCCAAGCTTTCTTT; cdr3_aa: CASSYSFQVQAFF
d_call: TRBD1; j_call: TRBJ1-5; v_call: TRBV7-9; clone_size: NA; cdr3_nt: TGTGCCAGCAGCTCGCAGACAGGGGGTAGTGAGAATCAGCCCCAGCATTTT; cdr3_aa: CASSSQTGGSENQPQHF
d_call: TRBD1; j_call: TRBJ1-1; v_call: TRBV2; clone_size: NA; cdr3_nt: TGTGCCAGCCACAGGGGGCTGAACACTGAAGCTTTCTTT; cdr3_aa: CASHRGLNTEAFF
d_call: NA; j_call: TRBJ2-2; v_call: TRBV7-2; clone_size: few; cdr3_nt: TGTGCCAGCAGCCCACGGGTTCCAGGGACCGGGGAGCTGTTTTTT; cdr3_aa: CASSPRVPGTGELFF